This entry features one TCR beta chain sequence. One junction end does not reproduce the germline sequence, and a read error may be involved. Germline V gene sequence: CDR1 SGHRS, CDR2 YFSETQ. This CDR3 comprises 16 residues. Then a second PCR, running roughly 7 to 11 cycles, was carried out with a sample-barcoded 5' primer and a J-beta primer mix. One entry per CDR3 protein results from TCRdb running MiXCR on the 5' RACE reads. The data contain some 1 million distinct CDR3 sequences, 45% of them singletons. Each sample used at least 6 million PBMCs. Total RNA, at least 6 micrograms per sample, came from PBMCs. The data were taken from a study of blood T cells in healthy people across ages.

The chain employs TRBV5-1 and TRBJ2-3; the match to TRBD2 covers 8 bases. The sequencing input was blood. The clonotype comes from a woman aged 55 to 70 in good health. Here the CDR3 reads CANSLAIAGITDTQYF. In DNA, the CDR3 is TGCGCCAACAGCTTGGCAATAGCGGGAATTACAGATACGCAGTATTTT.